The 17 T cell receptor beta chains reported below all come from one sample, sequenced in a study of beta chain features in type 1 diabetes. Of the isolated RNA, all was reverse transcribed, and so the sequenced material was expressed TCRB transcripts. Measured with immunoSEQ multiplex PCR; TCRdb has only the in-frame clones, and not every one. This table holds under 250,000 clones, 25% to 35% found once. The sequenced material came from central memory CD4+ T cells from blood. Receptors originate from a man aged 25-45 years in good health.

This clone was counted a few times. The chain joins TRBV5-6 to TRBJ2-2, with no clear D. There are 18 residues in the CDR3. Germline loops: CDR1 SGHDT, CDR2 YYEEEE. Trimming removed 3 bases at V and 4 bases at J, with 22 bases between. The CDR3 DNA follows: TGTGCCAGCAGCTCGACCGCCGGGTCCCCAGGACGCACCGGGGAGCTGTTTTTT. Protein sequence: CASSSTAGSPGRTGELFF.

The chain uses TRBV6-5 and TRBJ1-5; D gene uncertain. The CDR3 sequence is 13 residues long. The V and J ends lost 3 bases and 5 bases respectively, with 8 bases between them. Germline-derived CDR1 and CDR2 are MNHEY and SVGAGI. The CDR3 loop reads CASSYQRDQPQHF. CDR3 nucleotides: TGTGCCAGCAGTTATCAGCGGGATCAGCCCCAGCATTTT.

The CDR3 bases are TGTGCCAGCAGCGGTTCGGGACTTCCCACAGATACGCAGTATTTT. It codes for CASSGSGLPTDTQYF. J is TRBJ2-3 and V is TRBV9, with a weak D call TRBD2 (6 bases). V was cut by 3 bases and J by 2 bases, with 13 bases left in between. The germline V gene has CDR1 SGDLS and CDR2 YYNGEE. The CDR3 extends over 15 amino acids. Variable domain in full (rest from reference TRBV9 and TRBJ2-3): DSGVTQTPKHLITATGQRVTLRCSPRSGDLSVYWYQQSLDQGLQFLIQYYNGEERAKGNILERFSAQQFPDLHSELNLSSLELGDSALYFCASSGSGLPTDTQYFGPGTRLTVL.

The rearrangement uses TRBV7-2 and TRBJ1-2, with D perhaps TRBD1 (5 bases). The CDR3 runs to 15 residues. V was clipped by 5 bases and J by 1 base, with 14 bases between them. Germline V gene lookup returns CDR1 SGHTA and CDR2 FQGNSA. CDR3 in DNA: TGTGCCAGCAGCAAGGGGAGAGGGGATAACTATGGCTACACCTTC. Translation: CASSKGRGDNYGYTF.

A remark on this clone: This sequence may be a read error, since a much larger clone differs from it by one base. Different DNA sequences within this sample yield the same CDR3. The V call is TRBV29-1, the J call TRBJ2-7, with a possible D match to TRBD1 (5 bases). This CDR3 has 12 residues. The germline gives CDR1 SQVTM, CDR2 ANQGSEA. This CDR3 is CSVEDDSYEQYF. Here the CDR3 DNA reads TGCAGCGTGGAAGATGACAGCTACGAGCAGTACTTC.

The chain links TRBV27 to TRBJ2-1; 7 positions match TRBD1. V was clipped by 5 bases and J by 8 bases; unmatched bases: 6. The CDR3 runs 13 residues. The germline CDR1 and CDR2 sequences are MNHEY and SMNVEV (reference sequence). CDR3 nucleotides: TGTGCCAGCAGTCAACAGGGGATCCATGAGCAGTTCTTC. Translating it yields CASSQQGIHEQFF.

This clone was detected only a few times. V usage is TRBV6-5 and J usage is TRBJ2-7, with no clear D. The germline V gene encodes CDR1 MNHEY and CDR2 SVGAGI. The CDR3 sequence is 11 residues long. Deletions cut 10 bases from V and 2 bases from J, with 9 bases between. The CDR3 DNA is TGTGCCACCCAGGACCCCTACGAGCAGTACTTC. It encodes CATQDPYEQYF.

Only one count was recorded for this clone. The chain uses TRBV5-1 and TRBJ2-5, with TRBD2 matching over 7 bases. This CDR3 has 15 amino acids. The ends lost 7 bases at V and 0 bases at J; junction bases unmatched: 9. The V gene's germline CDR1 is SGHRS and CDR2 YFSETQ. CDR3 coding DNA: TGCGCCAGCTCTTCGCAAGCGGGGTACCAAGAGACCCAGTACTTC. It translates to CASSSQAGYQETQYF.

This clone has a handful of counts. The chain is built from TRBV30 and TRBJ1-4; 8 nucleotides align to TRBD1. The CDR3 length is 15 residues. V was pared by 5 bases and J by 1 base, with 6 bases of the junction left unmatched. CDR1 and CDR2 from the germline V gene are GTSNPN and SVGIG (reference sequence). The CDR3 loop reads CAWGTGSRTNEKLFF. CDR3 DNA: TGTGCCTGGGGGACAGGTTCTCGAACTAATGAAAAACTGTTTTTT.

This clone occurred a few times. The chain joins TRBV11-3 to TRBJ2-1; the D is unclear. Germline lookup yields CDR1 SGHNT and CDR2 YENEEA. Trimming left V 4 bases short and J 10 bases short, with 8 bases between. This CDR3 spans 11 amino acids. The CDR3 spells CASSSLEEQFF. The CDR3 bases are TGTGCCAGCAGCTCACTGGAGGAGCAGTTCTTC.

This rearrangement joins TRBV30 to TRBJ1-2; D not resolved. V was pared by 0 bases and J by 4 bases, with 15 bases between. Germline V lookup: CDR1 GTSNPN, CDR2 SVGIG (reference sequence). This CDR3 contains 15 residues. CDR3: CAWSVVGRDTYGYTF. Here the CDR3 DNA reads TGTGCCTGGAGTGTAGTAGGGCGGGATACCTATGGCTACACCTTC.

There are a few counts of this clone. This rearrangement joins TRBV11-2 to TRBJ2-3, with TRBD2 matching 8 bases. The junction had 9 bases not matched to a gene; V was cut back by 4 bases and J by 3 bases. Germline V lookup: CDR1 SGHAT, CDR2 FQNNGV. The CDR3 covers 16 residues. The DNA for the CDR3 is TGTGCCAGCAGCTCCGTAGCGGGGATAAAAACAGATACGCAGTATTTT. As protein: CASSSVAGIKTDTQYF.

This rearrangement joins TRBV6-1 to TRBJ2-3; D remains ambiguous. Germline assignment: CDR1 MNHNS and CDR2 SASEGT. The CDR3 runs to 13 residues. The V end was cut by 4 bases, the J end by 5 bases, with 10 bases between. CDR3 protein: CASSVTSQDTQYF. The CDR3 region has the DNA TGTGCCAGCAGTGTTACCAGCCAAGATACGCAGTATTTT.

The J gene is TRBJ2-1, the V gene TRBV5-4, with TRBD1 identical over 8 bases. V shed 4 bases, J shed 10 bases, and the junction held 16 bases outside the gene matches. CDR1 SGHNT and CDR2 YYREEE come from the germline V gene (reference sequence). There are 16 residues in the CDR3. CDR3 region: CASSGLTGAFISEQFF. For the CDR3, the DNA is TGTGCCAGCAGCGGATTGACAGGGGCCTTTATATCCGAGCAGTTCTTC.

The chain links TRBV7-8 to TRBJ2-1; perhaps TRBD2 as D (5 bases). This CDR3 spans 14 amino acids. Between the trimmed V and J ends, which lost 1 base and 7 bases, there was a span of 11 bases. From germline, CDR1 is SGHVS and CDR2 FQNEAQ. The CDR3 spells CASSLVDLANEQFF. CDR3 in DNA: TGTGCCAGCAGCTTAGTAGATTTAGCGAATGAGCAGTTCTTC.

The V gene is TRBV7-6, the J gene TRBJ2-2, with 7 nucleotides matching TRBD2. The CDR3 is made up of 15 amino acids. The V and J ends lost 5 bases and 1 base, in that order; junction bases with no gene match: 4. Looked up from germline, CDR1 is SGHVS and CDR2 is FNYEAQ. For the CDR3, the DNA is TGTGCCAGCAGCGGCCGCGGGAGGAACACCGGGGAGCTGTTTTTT. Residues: CASSGRGRNTGELFF.

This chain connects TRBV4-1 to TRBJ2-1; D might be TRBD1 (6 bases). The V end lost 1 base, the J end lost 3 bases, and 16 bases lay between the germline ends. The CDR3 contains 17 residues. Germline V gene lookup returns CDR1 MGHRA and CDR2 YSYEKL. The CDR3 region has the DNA TGCGCCAGCAGCCAAGTCCCAGGGGCAGGGAACTACAATGAGCAGTTCTTC. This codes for CASSQVPGAGNYNEQFF.